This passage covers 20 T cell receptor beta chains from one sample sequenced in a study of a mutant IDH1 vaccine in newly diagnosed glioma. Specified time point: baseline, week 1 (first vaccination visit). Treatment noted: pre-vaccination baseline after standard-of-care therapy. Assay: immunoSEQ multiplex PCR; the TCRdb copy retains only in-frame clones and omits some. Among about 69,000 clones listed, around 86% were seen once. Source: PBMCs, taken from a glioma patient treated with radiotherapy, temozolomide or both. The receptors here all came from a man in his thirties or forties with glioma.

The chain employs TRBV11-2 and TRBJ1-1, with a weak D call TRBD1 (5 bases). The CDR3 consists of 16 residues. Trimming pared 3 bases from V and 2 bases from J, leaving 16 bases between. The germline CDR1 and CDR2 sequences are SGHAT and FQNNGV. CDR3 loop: CASSFLAGTGNTEAFF. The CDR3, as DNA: TGTGCCAGCAGCTTCCTTGCCGGGACGGGTAACACTGAAGCTTTCTTT.

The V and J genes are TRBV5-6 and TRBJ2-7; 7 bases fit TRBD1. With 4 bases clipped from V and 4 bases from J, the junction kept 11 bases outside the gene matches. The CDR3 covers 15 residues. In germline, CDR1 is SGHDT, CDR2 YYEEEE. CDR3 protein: CASSVLRDSRYEQYF. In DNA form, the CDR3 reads TGTGCCAGCAGCGTACTCCGGGACAGCAGATACGAGCAGTACTTC.

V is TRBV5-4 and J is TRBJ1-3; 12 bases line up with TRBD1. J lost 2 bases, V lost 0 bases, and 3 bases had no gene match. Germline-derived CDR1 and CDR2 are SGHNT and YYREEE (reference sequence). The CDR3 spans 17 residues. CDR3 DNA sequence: TGTGCCAGCAGCTTGGGGGACAGGGGGCTCCCTGGAAACACCATATATTTT. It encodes CASSLGDRGLPGNTIYF. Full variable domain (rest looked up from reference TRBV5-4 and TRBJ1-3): ETGVTQSPTHLIKTRGQQVTLRCSSQSGHNTVSWYQQALGQGPQFIFQYYREEENGRGNFPPRFSGLQFPNYSSELNVNALELDDSALYLCASSLGDRGLPGNTIYFGEGSWLTVV.

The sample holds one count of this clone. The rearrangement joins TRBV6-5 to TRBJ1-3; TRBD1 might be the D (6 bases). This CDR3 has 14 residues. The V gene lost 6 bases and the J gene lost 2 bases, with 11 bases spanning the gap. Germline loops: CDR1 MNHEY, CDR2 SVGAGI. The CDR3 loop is CASSRGGTGNTIYF. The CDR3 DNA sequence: TGTGCCAGCAGCCGAGGGGGAACTGGAAACACCATATATTTT.

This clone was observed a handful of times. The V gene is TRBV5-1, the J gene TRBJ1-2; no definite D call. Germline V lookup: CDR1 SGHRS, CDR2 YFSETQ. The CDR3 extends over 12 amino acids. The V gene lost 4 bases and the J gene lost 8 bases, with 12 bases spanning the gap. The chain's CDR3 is CASSPDGMGYTF. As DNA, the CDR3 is TGCGCCAGCAGCCCTGATGGGATGGGCTACACCTTC.

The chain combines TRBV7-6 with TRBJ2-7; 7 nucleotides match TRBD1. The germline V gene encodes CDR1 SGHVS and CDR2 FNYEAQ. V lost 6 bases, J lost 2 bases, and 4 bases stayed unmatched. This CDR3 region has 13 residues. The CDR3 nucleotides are TGTGCCAGCAGACCCGGACAGGCCTACGAGCAGTACTTC. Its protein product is CASRPGQAYEQYF.

The CDR3 sequence is CASSVGLAGNYNEQFF. CDR3 sequence (DNA): TGTGCCAGCAGCGTAGGACTAGCGGGGAACTACAATGAGCAGTTCTTC. V gene TRBV11-3 combines with J gene TRBJ2-1; TRBD2 matches 12 bases. The V gene's germline CDR1 is SGHNT and CDR2 YENEEA. Losses at the gene ends were 5 bases for V and 3 bases for J; bases not matched to a gene: 5. This CDR3 has 16 amino acids. The full variable domain, with the rest looked up from reference TRBV11-3 and TRBJ2-1, is EAGVVQSPRYKIIEKKQPVAFWCNPISGHNTLYWYLQNLGQGPELLIRYENEEAVDDSQLPKDRFSAERLKGVDSTLKIQPAELGDSAVYLCASSVGLAGNYNEQFFGPGTRLTVL.

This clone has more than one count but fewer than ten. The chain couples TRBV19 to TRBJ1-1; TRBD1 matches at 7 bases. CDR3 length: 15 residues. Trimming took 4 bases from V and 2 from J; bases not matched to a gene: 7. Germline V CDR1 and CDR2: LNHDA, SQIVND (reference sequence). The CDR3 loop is CASSRPGGPNTEAFF. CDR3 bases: TGTGCCAGTAGTAGACCAGGGGGGCCCAACACTGAAGCTTTCTTT. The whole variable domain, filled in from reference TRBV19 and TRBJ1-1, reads DGGITQSPKYLFRKEGQNVTLSCEQNLNHDAMYWYRQDPGQGLRLIYYSQIVNDFQKGDIAEGYSVSREKKESFPLTVTSAQKNPTAFYLCASSRPGGPNTEAFFGQGTRLTVV.

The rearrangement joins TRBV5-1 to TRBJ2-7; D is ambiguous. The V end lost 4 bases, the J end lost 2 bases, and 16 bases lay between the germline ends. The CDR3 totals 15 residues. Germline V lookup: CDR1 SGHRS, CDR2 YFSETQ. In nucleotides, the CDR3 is TGCGCCAGCAGCCCCGGCGGCAGACAAACCTACGAGCAGTACTTC. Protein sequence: CASSPGGRQTYEQYF. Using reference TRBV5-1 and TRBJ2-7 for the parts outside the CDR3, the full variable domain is KAGVTQTPRYLIKTRGQQVTLSCSPISGHRSVSWYQQTPGQGLQFLFEYFSETQRNKGNFPGRFSGRQFSNSRSEMNVSTLELGDSALYLCASSPGGRQTYEQYFGPGTRLTVT.

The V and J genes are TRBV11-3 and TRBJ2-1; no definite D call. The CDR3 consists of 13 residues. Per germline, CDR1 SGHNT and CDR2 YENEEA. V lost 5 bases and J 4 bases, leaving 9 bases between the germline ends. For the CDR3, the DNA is TGTGCCAGCAGCCAAAACAGATACAATGAGCAGTTCTTC. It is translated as CASSQNRYNEQFF.

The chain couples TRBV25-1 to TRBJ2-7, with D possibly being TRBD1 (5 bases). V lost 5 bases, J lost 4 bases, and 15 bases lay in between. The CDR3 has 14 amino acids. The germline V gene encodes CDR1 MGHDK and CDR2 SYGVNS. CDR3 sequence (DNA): TGTGCCAGCAGTCCCCTGACAGAGATATACGAGCAGTACTTC. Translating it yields CASSPLTEIYEQYF.

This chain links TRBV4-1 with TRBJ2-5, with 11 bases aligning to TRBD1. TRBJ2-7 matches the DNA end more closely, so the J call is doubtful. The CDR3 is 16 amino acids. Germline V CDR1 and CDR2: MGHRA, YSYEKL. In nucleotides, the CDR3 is TGCGCCAGCAGCCAAGAGTCCGGGACAGGGGGCTACGAGCAGTACTTC. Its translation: CASSQESGTGGYEQYF.

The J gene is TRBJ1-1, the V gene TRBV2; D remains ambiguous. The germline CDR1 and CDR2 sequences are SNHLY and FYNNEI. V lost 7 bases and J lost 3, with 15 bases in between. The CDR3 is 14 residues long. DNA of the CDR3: TGTGCCAGCACTCCTAAAGGTGACGACACTGAAGCTTTCTTT. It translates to CASTPKGDDTEAFF.

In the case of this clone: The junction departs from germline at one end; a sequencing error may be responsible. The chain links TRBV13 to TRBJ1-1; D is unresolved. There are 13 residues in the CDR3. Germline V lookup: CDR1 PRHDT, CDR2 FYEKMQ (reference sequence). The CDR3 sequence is CATSPPHITEAFF. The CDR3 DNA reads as TGTGCCACCAGCCCCCCCCACATCACTGAAGCTTTCTTT.

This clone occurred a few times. CDR3 DNA: TGTGCCAGCAGTGACGACAGCGGGGGCACAGATACGCAGTATTTT. This codes for CASSDDSGGTDTQYF. The chain has TRBV6-4 and TRBJ2-3, with 7 positions matching TRBD2. The CDR3 consists of 15 residues. Germline trimming cut 2 bases from V and 1 base from J; bases unmatched to any gene: 3. The germline gives CDR1 MRHNA, CDR2 SNTAGT.

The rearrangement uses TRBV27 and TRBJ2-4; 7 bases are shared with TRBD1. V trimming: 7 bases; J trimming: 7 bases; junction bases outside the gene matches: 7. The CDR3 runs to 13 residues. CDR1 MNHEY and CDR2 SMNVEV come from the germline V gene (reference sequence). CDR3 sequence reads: CASTMTGSNIQYF. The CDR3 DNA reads TGTGCCAGCACCATGACAGGGTCCAACATTCAGTACTTC.

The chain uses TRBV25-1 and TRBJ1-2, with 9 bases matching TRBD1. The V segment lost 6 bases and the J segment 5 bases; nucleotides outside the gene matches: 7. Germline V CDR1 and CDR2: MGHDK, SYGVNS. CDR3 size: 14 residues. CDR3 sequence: CASSYTGGAYGYTF. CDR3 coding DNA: TGTGCCAGCAGCTACACAGGGGGCGCTTATGGCTACACCTTC.

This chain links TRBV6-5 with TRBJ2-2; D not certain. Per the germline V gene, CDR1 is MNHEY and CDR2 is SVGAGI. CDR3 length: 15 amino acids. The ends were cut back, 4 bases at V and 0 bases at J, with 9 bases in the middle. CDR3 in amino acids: CASSLGFANTGELFF. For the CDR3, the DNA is TGTGCCAGCAGTTTGGGATTTGCGAACACCGGGGAGCTGTTTTTT.

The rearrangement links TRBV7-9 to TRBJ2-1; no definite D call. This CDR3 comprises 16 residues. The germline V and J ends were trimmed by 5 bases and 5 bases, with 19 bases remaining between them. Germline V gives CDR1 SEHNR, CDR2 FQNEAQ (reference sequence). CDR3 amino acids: CASSTRDYPQNNEQFF. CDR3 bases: TGTGCCAGCAGCACCCGAGATTACCCGCAAAACAATGAGCAGTTCTTC.

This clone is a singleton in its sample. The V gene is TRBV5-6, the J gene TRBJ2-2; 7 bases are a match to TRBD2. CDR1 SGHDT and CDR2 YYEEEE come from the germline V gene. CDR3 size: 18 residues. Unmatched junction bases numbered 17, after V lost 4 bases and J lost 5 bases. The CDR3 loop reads CASSHRLYSGEGTGELFF. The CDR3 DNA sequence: TGTGCCAGCAGCCACCGCCTTTACAGCGGGGAAGGAACCGGGGAGCTGTTTTTT.